This TCR beta chain was obtained from a study of Ad26.COV2.S vaccination and SARS-CoV-2 variants (dated by TCRdb to about 2021). General notes on the study: Vaccine-arm donors came from COV1001, a multicentre, randomized, double-blind, placebo-controlled phase I-IIa trial of Ad26.COV2.S in healthy adults. Ad26.COV2.S was administered intramuscularly at a dose of 5x10^10 or 1x10^11 viral particles, either as one shot or as two shots given 56 days apart. Investigators remained blinded to trial group allocation during experiments and outcome assessment. The TCR-sequenced set comprised about 32 samples: some 19 Ad26.COV2.S vaccine recipients, 5 placebo recipients and 8 SARS-CoV-2 convalescent individuals. Trial participants were randomized into five groups of five: low-dose or high-dose Ad26.COV2.S given once or twice, or placebo on both occasions. Sequencing of the TCRbeta repertoire served to evaluate the specificity and breadth of SARS-CoV-2-reactive T cell receptors following Ad26.COV2.S vaccination.

Findings and caveats that apply to the study as a whole: The authors noted that the TCR breadth and depth analyses may have underestimated total T cell responses. Vaccine and placebo recipients had similar non-spike TCR breadth, a finding consistent with the vaccine containing only spike. Higher spike-specific TCR breadth was observed in Ad26.COV2.S recipients than in placebo recipients (P = 0.0014). The study lacked the statistical power to compare responses across vaccine doses or regimens. After vaccination, spike-specific CD8+ and CD4+ T cell responses were reported to show substantial breadth.

Interpreted using the paper, the treatment or condition label stands for: some 19 received Ad26.COV2.S at low or high dose, single or two shots; about 5 received placebo; per-sample allocation not given. For vaccine and placebo recipients, repertoires were sequenced using samples collected on day 63 after the first injection. Cohort 1b enrolled some 25 adults aged 18-55 years at a single site in Boston, USA, between 29 July and 7 August 2020. Ad26.COV2.S was a replication-incompetent adenovirus type 26 vector that expressed a prefusion-stabilized SARS-CoV-2 spike protein derived from the original Wuhan strain. In the case of this clone: Its cognate antigen has yet to be identified. Base qualities are not recorded, but no much larger clone differs from it by a single base.

Deletion took 1 base off V and 5 bases off J, with a span of 11 bases between the germline ends. The cysteine opens and the phenylalanine closes a CDR3 of 15 amino acids. The kept DNA is CDR3 alone, 45 bases in frame from the first base. From the germline V gene, CDR1 is SGHAT and CDR2 is FQNNGV. TCRbeta CDR3 regions were sequenced with the immunoSEQ Assay. After extraction, genomic DNA underwent amplification by bias-controlled multiplex PCR, followed by high-throughput sequencing. The authors' pipeline ran thus. Collapsing and filtering of sequences were performed to quantify the absolute abundance of each unique TCRbeta CDR3 region. T cell fraction was estimated by normalizing TCRbeta template counts to usable DNA, with usable DNA measured through amplification of reference genes found in all nucleated cells. Repertoire TCRs were annotated as SARS-CoV-2-specific by exact matching of V gene, CDR3 amino acid sequence and J gene to a known reactive TCR set. The reference SARS-CoV-2 TCR set came from MIRA and was filtered for enrichment in COVID-19-positive ImmuneCODE repertoires, removing public or cross-reactive TCRs. Based on the MIRA antigens, annotated TCRs were further analysed at the level of specific ORF or position within ORF. Breadth was defined as annotated unique rearrangements over total unique productive rearrangements; depth was the summed frequency of those rearrangements. Two-sided Wilcoxon rank-sum tests were used to compare TCR breadth between groups. Entries here come from immuneACCESS through TCRdb and include only in-frame sequences with V and J called. Some clones fail to appear in such tables; in the studies checked, an unresolved V gene covers under half of the shortfall, and the cause of the remainder is unknown. The V and J calls and clone size were taken over from that table, and D and trimming were inferred from the DNA. This sample comprises approximately 300,000 clones, around 84% of them detected only once. 1.9% of the sample is taken by the ten largest.

The TCR sequence derives from a person between 18 and 65 years old who received the Ad26.COV2.S COVID-19 vaccine or a placebo. Material: peripheral blood, obtained in a trial of Ad26.COV2.S vaccine versus placebo. The V and J segments used are TRBV11-2 and TRBJ1-4; the D gene is not confidently resolved. The DNA sequence follows: TGTGCCAGCAGCTTAGGTAGGACGGAAAATGAAAAACTGTTTTTT. This gives the protein CASSLGRTENEKLFF.